Following are 30 T cell receptor beta chains from one sample sequenced in a study of post-analysis software for immune sequencing data. The study, taken as a whole, reports: With TRBV5-6, TRBV5-1 and TRBV20-1 included, about 5 TRBV segments were more frequent in patients than in controls.

What these receptors recognize is not known. The library was made from cDNA and included unique molecular identifiers. TCRdb passed the PCR reads through MiXCR, listing each CDR3 protein once. The sample lists hundreds of thousands of distinct CDR3 sequences, roughly 27% seen once, with 0.56% in the top ten. Sequences were obtained from blood. The receptors were gathered from a girl between 10 and 17 years old with multiple sclerosis.

This chain connects TRBV5-1 to TRBJ1-5; no clear D gene. Germline V gene lookup returns CDR1 SGHRS and CDR2 YFSETQ. With 1 base removed from V and 4 bases from J, the gap between germline ends came to 6 bases. CDR3 length: 13 residues. CDR3 DNA: TGCGCCAGCAGCTTGACAGAAAATCAGCCCCAGCATTTT. It yields the protein CASSLTENQPQHF.

This clonotype was detected a few times. As DNA, the CDR3 is TGTGCCAGCAGCTTAGACGGCGGGAGTGCAGATACGCAGTATTTT. Encoded protein: CASSLDGGSADTQYF. This chain uses TRBV7-9 with TRBJ2-3, with TRBD2 matching 7 bases. The CDR3 spans 15 residues. CDR1 SEHNR and CDR2 FQNEAQ come from the germline V gene (reference sequence). J gave up 4 bases and V 1 base, and 5 bases lay outside the gene matches.

This clonotype was seen a handful of times. This rearrangement joins TRBV3-1 to TRBJ2-5, with a tentative D call TRBD2 (6 bases). The V end was cut by 4 bases, the J end by 3 bases, with 15 bases between. CDR1 and CDR2 from the germline V gene are LGHDT and YNNKEL (reference sequence). The CDR3 extends over 15 amino acids. The chain's CDR3 is CASSLPDGGKETQYF. CDR3 nucleotides: TGTGCCAGCAGCCTCCCGGACGGGGGAAAAGAGACCCAGTACTTC.

Worth noting for this clonotype: This may come from a read error, since a much larger clone is one base off. The chain recombines TRBV10-3 with TRBJ2-7; perhaps D is TRBD1 or TRBD2 (5 bases each). The J call may be faulty, since TRBJ2-5 better matches the DNA end. The CDR3 covers 14 residues. Germline V gives CDR1 ENHRY, CDR2 SYGVKD. As DNA, the CDR3 is TGTGTCATCAGTTCCGGGACGGACAAAGAGACCCAGTACTTC. Translated, it gives CVISSGTDKETQYF.

Only a few counts were recorded for this clonotype. The rearrangement links TRBV6-5 to TRBJ1-2; maybe TRBD1 (6 bases). V was cut by 6 bases and J by 5 bases, with 13 bases left in between. Germline assignment: CDR1 MNHEY and CDR2 SVGAGI. The CDR3 sequence is 13 residues long. As DNA, the CDR3 is TGTGCCAGCAGAGCAGGGGTAGTATATGGCTACACCTTC. Amino acid sequence: CASRAGVVYGYTF.

This rearrangement joins TRBV20-1 to TRBJ1-5; D is undetermined. CDR3 length: 15 residues. With 3 bases removed from V and 0 bases from J, the gap between germline ends came to 12 bases. Germline V gene lookup returns CDR1 DFQATT and CDR2 SNEGSKA (reference sequence). The CDR3 region has the DNA TGCAGTGCTAGTGGTGGATTCTTTAGCAATCAGCCCCAGCATTTT. Translation: CSASGGFFSNQPQHF.

The chain is built from TRBV27 and TRBJ2-3; the D gene is possibly TRBD2 (7 bases). The germline V and J ends were trimmed by 10 bases and 1 base, with 12 bases remaining between them. The CDR3 is 13 residues long. Germline assignment: CDR1 MNHEY and CDR2 SMNVEV (reference sequence). The CDR3 nucleotides are TGTGCCACCGTAGGGGGGGGCACAGATACGCAGTATTTT. It yields the protein CATVGGGTDTQYF.

V and J are TRBV12-3 or TRBV12-4 and TRBJ1-4, with D possibly matching TRBD1 (5 bases). V gave up 5 bases and J gave up 0 bases, with 19 bases separating them. The CDR3 is 18 amino acids. The CDR3 coding sequence is TGTGCCAGCAGTCCCCGCGGGACTGCTTATGCAACTAATGAAAAACTGTTTTTT. It translates to CASSPRGTAYATNEKLFF.

This chain joins TRBV29-1 and TRBJ2-5, with D unclear. Trimming removed 6 bases at V and 1 base at J, with 15 bases between. Looked up from germline, CDR1 is SQVTM and CDR2 is ANQGSEA. The CDR3 is made up of 14 amino acids. The CDR3 is CSVGPLIGQETQYF. The CDR3 nucleotides are TGCAGCGTGGGCCCCCTTATTGGCCAAGAGACCCAGTACTTC.

The chain combines TRBV10-3 with TRBJ2-5; TRBD2 agrees at 9 bases. This CDR3 spans 15 amino acids. CDR1 and CDR2 from the germline V gene are ENHRY and SYGVKD. V gave up 3 bases and J gave up 5 bases; unmatched junction bases: 7. The CDR3 nucleotides are TGTGCCATCAGTGAAAGGCTAGCGGGGTATGAGACCCAGTACTTC. It encodes CAISERLAGYETQYF.

This clonotype has a handful of counts. The V gene is TRBV10-3, the J gene TRBJ1-2, with D possibly matching TRBD1 (5 bases). V was shortened by 10 bases and J by 4 bases, with 16 bases between the two germline ends. In germline, CDR1 is ENHRY, CDR2 SYGVKD. The CDR3 has 13 amino acids. The CDR3 reads CATEPGPTYGYTF. CDR3 coding DNA: TGTGCCACCGAACCGGGACCGACCTATGGCTACACCTTC.

Written as DNA, the CDR3 is TGCAGCGTCCGACCGAGCGGGGGCGGGGAGACCCAGTTCTTC. Encoded protein: CSVRPSGGGETQFF. V is TRBV29-1 and J is TRBJ2-1; 8 nucleotides align to TRBD2. CDR1 SQVTM and CDR2 ANQGSEA come from the germline V gene. The CDR3 is 14 residues long. V lost 6 bases, J lost 13 bases, and 17 bases stayed unmatched.

The chain employs TRBV6-6 and TRBJ2-6; D is perhaps TRBD1 (5 bases). The CDR3 length is 13 residues. The germline V gene has CDR1 MNHNY and CDR2 SVGAGI (reference sequence). CDR3 residues: CGAGSAGANVLTF. CDR3 DNA sequence: TGTGGCGCAGGGTCTGCTGGGGCCAACGTCCTGACTTTC.

This rearrangement joins TRBV7-2 to TRBJ1-4, with TRBD1 as a possible D gene (6 bases). The V end lost 3 bases, the J end lost 8 bases, and 13 bases lay between the germline ends. Germline CDR1 SGHTA, CDR2 FQGNSA. This CDR3 spans 14 amino acids. CDR3 residues: CASSLGHRSEKLFF. The CDR3 nucleotides read TGTGCCAGCAGCTTGGGACACAGGAGCGAAAAACTGTTTTTT.

A few counts support this clonotype. The rearrangement uses TRBV7-9 and TRBJ2-1, with 10 bases lining up with TRBD2. Looked up from germline, CDR1 is SEHNR and CDR2 is FQNEAQ (reference sequence). The CDR3 has 15 residues. Trimming took 6 bases from V and 5 from J; bases not matched to a gene: 7. The CDR3 reads CASSILAGDHNEQFF. CDR3 nucleotides: TGTGCCAGCAGTATCCTAGCGGGGGATCACAATGAGCAGTTCTTC.

This clonotype has a handful of counts. This chain connects TRBV29-1 to TRBJ1-2, with TRBD1 as a possible D gene (5 bases). Trimming left V 7 bases short and J 6 bases short, with 18 bases between. Germline CDR1 is SQVTM and CDR2 is ANQGSEA. This CDR3 spans 13 amino acids. DNA of the CDR3: TGCAGCGGGGGCGCGGGCAGGGCGGATGGCTACACCTTC. Translation: CSGGAGRADGYTF.

The chain couples TRBV14 to TRBJ2-7; TRBD1 agrees at 10 bases. The trim removed 0 bases at V and 4 bases at J, leaving 6 bases unmatched. In germline, CDR1 is SGHDN, CDR2 FVKESK. The CDR3 runs 16 residues. CDR3 DNA sequence: TGTGCCAGCAGCCAAGAACGGGACAGGGGTTGGTACGAGCAGTACTTC. Translation: CASSQERDRGWYEQYF.

On this clonotype: A junction boundary mismatches the germline segment, possibly from a read error. The V gene is TRBV28, the J gene TRBJ1-5; D possibly corresponds to TRBD1 (5 bases). Germline-derived CDR1 and CDR2 are MDHEN and SYDVKM. CDR3 size: 16 residues. This CDR3 is CASSARGGVGNRPQHF. The CDR3 DNA reads TGTGCCAGCAGTGCGAGGGGCGGAGTGGGCAATCGGCCCCAGCATTTT.

This clonotype was seen only a few times. This chain links TRBV14 with TRBJ2-3; no firm D call. V was trimmed by 4 bases and J by 2 bases, leaving 16 bases between them. This CDR3 has 16 residues. The germline gives CDR1 SGHDN, CDR2 FVKESK. DNA of the CDR3: TGTGCCAGCAGCCCGCTTGGAACCTCGTTCACAGATACGCAGTATTTT. It encodes CASSPLGTSFTDTQYF. The variable domain in full, completed from reference TRBV14 and TRBJ2-3, reads EAGVTQFPSHSVIEKGQTVTLRCDPISGHDNLYWYRRVMGKEIKFLLHFVKESKQDESGMPNNRFLAERTGGTYSTLKVQPAELEDSGVYFCASSPLGTSFTDTQYFGPGTRLTVL.

This chain links TRBV5-4 with TRBJ2-1; no reliable D call. V was shortened by 0 bases and J by 8 bases, with 9 bases between the two germline ends. From germline, CDR1 is SGHNT and CDR2 YYREEE (reference sequence). The CDR3 runs to 13 residues. The CDR3 spells CASSLAWVDEQFF. In nucleotides, the CDR3 is TGTGCCAGCAGCTTGGCCTGGGTGGATGAGCAGTTCTTC.

A few counts support this clonotype. The V and J genes are TRBV28 and TRBJ1-4, with D hard to call. Trimming shortened V by 5 bases and J by 8 bases, and 9 bases separated the two germline ends. Germline V CDR1 and CDR2: MDHEN, SYDVKM. The CDR3 extends over 12 amino acids. CDR3: CASSAPLEKLFF. DNA of the CDR3: TGTGCCAGCAGTGCTCCCCTGGAAAAACTGTTTTTT. The entire variable domain, with the rest obtained from reference TRBV28 and TRBJ1-4, is as follows: DVKVTQSSRYLVKRTGEKVFLECVQDMDHENMFWYRQDPGLGLRLIYFSYDVKMKEKGDIPEGYSVSREKKERFSLILESASTNQTSMYLCASSAPLEKLFFGSGTQLSVL.

This clonotype was counted only a few times. V gene TRBV6-2 or TRBV6-3 combines with J gene TRBJ2-7; 8 positions agree with TRBD2. Germline values: CDR1 MNHEY, CDR2 SVGEGT. CDR3 size: 17 residues. Germline trimming cut 4 bases from V and 3 bases from J; bases unmatched to any gene: 14. DNA of the CDR3: TGTGCCAGCAGTTCCGACCTAGTACTAGCGGCTAACTACGAGCAGTACTTC. Amino acids: CASSSDLVLAANYEQYF.

The chain employs TRBV7-2 and TRBJ2-5; D not certain. The CDR3 is 16 residues long. With 1 base removed from V and 11 bases from J, the gap between germline ends came to 23 bases. Germline V gene data show CDR1 as SGHTA and CDR2 as FQGNSA. The CDR3 spells CASSLGRATSSLQQYF. The DNA for the CDR3 is TGTGCCAGCAGCTTAGGTCGGGCCACCTCCAGTCTACAGCAGTACTTC.

In its sample, this clonotype was seen a few times. V usage is TRBV2 and J usage is TRBJ1-5; no reliable D call. Germline V CDR1 and CDR2: SNHLY, FYNNEI. The V end was cut by 6 bases, the J end by 5 bases, with 8 bases between. The CDR3 runs to 12 residues. CDR3 coding DNA: TGTGCCAGCAGGGACCTTTATCAGCCCCAGCATTTT. Residues: CASRDLYQPQHF.

The V call is TRBV7-6, the J call TRBJ2-1, with D maybe TRBD1 (6 bases). Germline V gene data show CDR1 as SGHVS and CDR2 as FNYEAQ. The CDR3 is 16 residues long. V dropped 1 base and J dropped 5 bases, with 15 bases sitting between them. For the CDR3, the DNA is TGTGCCAGCAGCTTAGGTCGTGCCAGGGGAGACAATGAGCAGTTCTTC. It is translated as CASSLGRARGDNEQFF.

This clonotype was observed at least ten times. The chain couples TRBV25-1 to TRBJ1-2, with D tentatively TRBD1 (5 bases). CDR3 length equals 14 residues. V was clipped by 6 bases and J by 3 bases, with 14 bases between them. From germline, CDR1 is MGHDK and CDR2 SYGVNS. CDR3 protein: CASRSGQGHYGYTF. CDR3 in DNA: TGTGCCAGCAGGAGCGGTCAGGGCCACTATGGCTACACCTTC.

The J gene is TRBJ1-5, the V gene TRBV28; 9 bases agree with TRBD1. CDR1 is MDHEN, CDR2 SYDVKM, per germline. The CDR3 length is 18 residues. V gave up 6 bases and J gave up 6 bases; unmatched junction bases: 18. The CDR3 DNA is TGTGCCAGCAGGGTCCGGGACAGGGCTAGGCCTGGAGGTCAGCCCCAGCATTTT. Translating it yields CASRVRDRARPGGQPQHF.

The CDR3 DNA is TGTGCCAGCAGCTCACCCTCAATTGACCGCTATGGCTACACCTTC. This encodes CASSSPSIDRYGYTF. V usage is TRBV28 and J usage is TRBJ1-2; the D is unclear. Trimming stripped 6 bases from V and 4 bases from J, with 18 bases between. Germline lookup yields CDR1 MDHEN and CDR2 SYDVKM. CDR3 length: 15 amino acids.

The chain has TRBV27 and TRBJ2-3; possibly TRBD1 for D (6 bases). Trimming removed 6 bases from V and 2 bases from J, with 12 bases in between. CDR3 length equals 14 residues. CDR1 is MNHEY, CDR2 SMNVEV, per germline (reference sequence). The CDR3: CASRGAGHTDTQYF. The DNA of the CDR3 is TGTGCCAGCAGGGGGGCAGGTCACACAGATACGCAGTATTTT.

This rearrangement joins TRBV2 to TRBJ1-2; no reliable D call. The CDR3 spans 14 residues. V lost 9 bases and J 4 bases, leaving 18 bases between the germline ends. Germline V CDR1 and CDR2: SNHLY, FYNNEI. This chain's CDR3 is CARRKSGISYGYTF. CDR3 DNA sequence: TGTGCCAGACGTAAATCCGGGATTAGCTATGGCTACACCTTC.